This is a list of T cell receptor beta chains from one sample in a study of circulating tumor DNA in untreated peripheral T-cell lymphoma. Libraries were prepared by immunoSEQ multiplex PCR; TCRdb keeps only in-frame clonotypes and omits some of them. The data show some 2,400 clones, roughly 69% seen once. What was sequenced was tumor tissue. The receptors were sampled from a human donor with peripheral T-cell lymphoma. CDR3s include the opening cysteine and the closing phenylalanine or tryptophan. D genes are given only for firm matches. Part of the rows lack a size; the others show once, few, many or a class for expanded clones.

d_gene	v_gene	abundance	j_gene	CDR3nt	CDR3aa
NA	TRBV7-5	NA	TRBJ2-2	TGTGTTAGCAGCGAAGGAGGACTACGGACCGGGGAGCTGTTTTTT	CVSSEGGLRTGELFF
TRBD2	TRBV4-1	few	TRBJ2-1	TGCGCCAGCAGCCGAGTACTGGGACTAGTCCATGATGAGCAGTTCTTC	CASSRVLGLVHDEQFF
TRBD2	TRBV15	NA	TRBJ2-3	TGTGCCACCAGCAGGACTAGCGGACCCACAGATACGCAGTATTTT	CATSRTSGPTDTQYF
NA	TRBV19	few	TRBJ1-6	TGTGCCAGTAGTATCCTTGGGATTGATAATTCACCCCTCCACTTT	CASSILGIDNSPLHF
NA	TRBV11-3	medium-sized	TRBJ1-1	TGTGCCAGCAGCTCCCACGGAGGGAACACTGAAGCTTTCTTT	CASSSHGGNTEAFF
TRBD1	TRBV4-1	NA	TRBJ1-2	TGCGCCAGCAGCCAAGCGGACAGGGTTAGTAACTATGGCTACACCTTC	CASSQADRVSNYGYTF
TRBD2	TRBV29-1	NA	TRBJ2-2	TGCAGCGTTGGCGGGAGGCTGGGCGGGGAGCTGTTTTTT	CSVGGRLGGELFF
NA	TRBV19	few	TRBJ1-1	TGTGCCAGTAGTATGGACGGTTTTATGAACACTGAAGCTTTCTTT	CASSMDGFMNTEAFF
NA	TRBV6-8	few	TRBJ1-2	TGTGCCAGCAGTTCCCCCGGAGGGGCGTCTAACTATGGCTACACCTTC	CASSSPGGASNYGYTF
NA	TRBV1	NA	TRBJ2-2	TGCGCCAGCAGCCAAGAACGGGGGGTGAACGGGGAGCTGTTTTTT	CASSQERGVNGELFF
NA	TRBV6-8	NA	TRBJ1-2	TGTGCCAGCAGACCCACAGCTTCTTCTTATGGCTACACCTTC	CASRPTASSYGYTF
NA	TRBV11-3	NA	TRBJ1-1	TGTGCCAGCAGCCGGGACCTCATGGGCACTGAAGCTTTCTTT	CASSRDLMGTEAFF
TRBD1	TRBV23-1	NA	TRBJ1-1	TGCGCCAGCAGCCAAAACAGGGGGCGAGAAGCTTTCTTT	CASSQNRGREAFF
NA	TRBV29-1	NA	TRBJ1-3	TGCAGCGTTTCCCCCACTCCGGGGGCTTCTGGAAACACCATATATTTT	CSVSPTPGASGNTIYF
NA	TRBV6-1	NA	TRBJ1-2	TGTGCCAGCAGTGAAGGGGGAGAGACATATGGCTACACCTTC	CASSEGGETYGYTF
NA	TRBV19	NA	TRBJ1-5	TGTGCCAGTAGTATAGATCGGCAGGCTAGCAATCAGCCCCAGCATTTT	CASSIDRQASNQPQHF
TRBD1	TRBV6-8	few	TRBJ1-4	TGTGCCAGCACCCTACTGACCGGGACAGGGAATGAAAAACTGTTTTTT	CASTLLTGTGNEKLFF
TRBD2	TRBV6-8	NA	TRBJ2-7	TGTGCCAGCAGTTCAGACCACGGGGGGGAGCAGTACTTC	CASSSDHGGEQYF
TRBD1	TRBV29-1	NA	TRBJ2-2	TGCAGCGTCCACACTGGGACAGGGGGCGCCGAGGAGCTGTTTTTT	CSVHTGTGGAEELFF
NA	TRBV19	NA	TRBJ1-1	TGTGCCAGTAGCTCCGGACACCCAGGGCGCGAAGCTTTCTTT	CASSSGHPGREAFF
NA	TRBV27	NA	TRBJ2-4	TGTGCCAGCAGTTTATCGGGGGCGAAAAACATTCAGTACTTC	CASSLSGAKNIQYF
NA	TRBV18	NA	TRBJ1-1	TGTGCCAGCTCCCCGGGACGGATGAACACTGAAGCTTTCTTT	CASSPGRMNTEAFF
TRBD2	TRBV14	NA	TRBJ2-1	TGTGCCAGCAGCCACCTCAGGACTAGCAGTTTCAATGAGCAGTTCTTC	CASSHLRTSSFNEQFF
NA	TRBV6-1	NA	TRBJ1-5	TGTGCCAGCAGTGAAGAGGGACGGTTCAATCAGCCCCAGCATTTT	CASSEEGRFNQPQHF
NA	TRBV19	NA	TRBJ1-1	TGTGCCAATAGTACCTTGTTTAGGAACACTGAAGCTTTCTTT	CANSTLFRNTEAFF
NA	TRBV19	NA	TRBJ1-2	TGTGCCAATAGTATAGATCTCGTTAGGGGCTCGAACTATGGCTACACCTTC	CANSIDLVRGSNYGYTF
TRBD1	TRBV6-8	medium-sized	TRBJ2-6	TGTGCCAGCAGTTACTCGATTGACAGGGCAGGGGCCAACGTCCTGACTTTC	CASSYSIDRAGANVLTF
NA	TRBV2	NA	TRBJ2-5	TGTGCCAGCAGTGAAATGGGTTTGGGGAAAGAGACCCAGTACTTC	CASSEMGLGKETQYF
NA	TRBV6-8	NA	TRBJ1-2	TGTGCCAGCAGTTACTCTGGTGTGGGAGGCTATGGCTACACCTTC	CASSYSGVGGYGYTF
TRBD1	TRBV19	few	TRBJ2-1	TGTGCCAGTAGTCCTAGGACAGGGACCAGTAAGCAGTTCTTC	CASSPRTGTSKQFF
TRBD2	TRBV15	large	TRBJ2-3	TGTGCCACCAGCCCACGACTAGCGGGGTTTAGCACAGATACGCAGTATTTT	CATSPRLAGFSTDTQYF
NA	TRBV19	NA	TRBJ1-1	TGTGCCAGTAGTATAACACCGGGACCGCTTACTGAAGCTTTCTTT	CASSITPGPLTEAFF
TRBD2	TRBV2	NA	TRBJ2-2	TGTGCCAGCAGTGACCGTGGGAGGGTTCCCTTCCGGGAGCTGTTTTTT	CASSDRGRVPFRELFF
TRBD1	TRBV5-1	NA	TRBJ1-1	TGCGCCAGCAGCCCTGTGGGGACAGCGAACACTGAAGCTTTCTTT	CASSPVGTANTEAFF
TRBD2	TRBV11-3	few	TRBJ2-2	TGTGCCAGCAGCCGAGGGCTAGCGGGCACCGGGGAGCTGTTTTTT	CASSRGLAGTGELFF
NA	TRBV6-1	NA	TRBJ1-2	TGTGCCAGCAGTGAAGGACAGAAGAACTATGGCTACACCTTC	CASSEGQKNYGYTF
TRBD2	TRBV11-3	NA	TRBJ2-1	TGTGCCAGCAGCTTAACGGGCGGGGGGTCCTCCTACAATGAGCAGTTCTTC	CASSLTGGGSSYNEQFF
NA	TRBV6-8	NA	TRBJ2-5	TGTGCCAGCAGGTCAAGGGGGTGGGAGACCCAGTACTTC	CASRSRGWETQYF
NA	TRBV5-1	NA	TRBJ1-1	TGCGCCAGCAGATTGCAGACCCAGAACACTGAAGCTTTCTTT	CASRLQTQNTEAFF
NA	TRBV30	once	TRBJ1-4	TGTGCCTTTACAGGCGCTACGGGCGAAAAACTGTTTTTT	CAFTGATGEKLFF
TRBD1	TRBV19	NA	TRBJ1-2	TGTGCCAGTAGTCAGGACAGGGTTGGCTATGGCTACACCTTC	CASSQDRVGYGYTF
NA	TRBV1	NA	TRBJ1-2	TGCGCCAGCAGCCGAAAAGTTCAGTGGGGTGGGGATTATGGCTACACCTTC	CASSRKVQWGGDYGYTF
NA	TRBV6-8	NA	TRBJ1-5	TGTGCCAGCAGTGCTCTCCGATGGACAACTAATAGCAATCAGCCCCAGCATTTT	CASSALRWTTNSNQPQHF
TRBD1	TRBV6-8	NA	TRBJ1-1	TGTGCCAGCAGTTACTCGGGGACAGGGTCGGGAGCTTTCTTT	CASSYSGTGSGAFF
NA	TRBV6-7	once	TRBJ1-5	TGTGCCAGCAGTGAAACGGGCGGTTACAATCAGCCCCAGCATTTT	CASSETGGYNQPQHF
NA	TRBV14	NA	TRBJ2-7	TGTGCCAGCAGCCAAGATAGGACCCGGGCCTACGAGCAGTACTTC	CASSQDRTRAYEQYF